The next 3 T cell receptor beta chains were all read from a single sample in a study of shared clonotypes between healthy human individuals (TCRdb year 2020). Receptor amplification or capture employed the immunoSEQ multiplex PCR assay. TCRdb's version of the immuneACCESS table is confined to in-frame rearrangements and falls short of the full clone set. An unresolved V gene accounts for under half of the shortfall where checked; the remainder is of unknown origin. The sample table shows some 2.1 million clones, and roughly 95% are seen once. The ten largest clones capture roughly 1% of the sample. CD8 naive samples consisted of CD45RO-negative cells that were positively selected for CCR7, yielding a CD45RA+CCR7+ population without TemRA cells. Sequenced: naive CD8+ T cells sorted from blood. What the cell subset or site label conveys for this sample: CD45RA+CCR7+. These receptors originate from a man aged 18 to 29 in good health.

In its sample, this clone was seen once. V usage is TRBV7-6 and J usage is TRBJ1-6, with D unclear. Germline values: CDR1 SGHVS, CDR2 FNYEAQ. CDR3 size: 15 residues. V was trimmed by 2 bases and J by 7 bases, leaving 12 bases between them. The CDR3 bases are TGTGCCAGCAGCTTAACGGTCCTTCCGAATTCACCCCTCCACTTT. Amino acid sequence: CASSLTVLPNSPLHF.

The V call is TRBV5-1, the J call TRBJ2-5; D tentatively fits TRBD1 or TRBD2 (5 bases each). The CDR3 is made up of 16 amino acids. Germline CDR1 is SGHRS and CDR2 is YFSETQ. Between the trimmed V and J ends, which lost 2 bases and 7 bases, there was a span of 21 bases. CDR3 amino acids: CASSLAQGGTDGTQYF. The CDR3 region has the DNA TGCGCCAGCAGCTTAGCTCAGGGTGGGACGGATGGGACCCAGTACTTC.

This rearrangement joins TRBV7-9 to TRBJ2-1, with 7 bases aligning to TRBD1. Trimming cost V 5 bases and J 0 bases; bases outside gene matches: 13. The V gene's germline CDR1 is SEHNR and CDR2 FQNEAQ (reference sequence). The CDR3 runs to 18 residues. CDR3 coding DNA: TGTGCCAGCAGCCCACCCACTGCACAGGGGTACTCCTACAATGAGCAGTTCTTC. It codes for CASSPPTAQGYSYNEQFF.